The 2 T cell receptor beta chains reported below all come from one sample, sequenced in a study of blood T cell repertoires in COVID-19. Only in-frame clones appear in the TCRdb table, and some are missing; sequencing was by immunoSEQ multiplex PCR. The table shows about 24,000 clones, with more than 75% occurring only once. The sequencing input was peripheral blood. The receptors here all came from a human donor with active COVID-19. The donor label of this sample is uncertain.

The chain employs TRBV7-8 and TRBJ2-5, with 8 positions matching TRBD2. Germline V gene sequence: CDR1 SGHVS, CDR2 FQNEAQ. J was trimmed by 5 bases and V by 0 bases; bases with no gene match: 5. The CDR3 totals 15 residues. The CDR3, as DNA: TGTGCCAGCAGCTTAGCCGGGGGGGGCCCGGAGACCCAGTACTTC. Its protein product is CASSLAGGGPETQYF.

V is TRBV10-3 and J is TRBJ2-1; TRBD1 matches at 9 bases. CDR1 and CDR2 (germline): ENHRY, SYGVKD. The CDR3 has 16 amino acids. The J segment lost 5 bases and the V segment lost 7 bases, leaving 12 bases of the junction unmatched. The CDR3 loop reads CAIKGQGREWDNEQFF. CDR3 nucleotides: TGTGCCATCAAAGGACAGGGGCGGGAATGGGACAATGAGCAGTTCTTC.